This T cell receptor beta chain was retrieved from a study of Graves' ophthalmopathy and Graves' hyperthyroidism. The authors amplified TCR beta CDR3 regions from RNA transcripts. HTBI primers were employed in first-round RT-PCR, then a second-round multiplex PCR followed. Each CDR3 protein gets one entry after TCRdb re-called the multiplex PCR reads with MiXCR. The table has around 1,200,000 distinct CDR3 sequences, less than 45% seen once. The CDR3 consists of 13 residues. Unmatched junction bases numbered 9, after V lost 8 bases and J lost 3 bases. CDR1 and CDR2 (germline): SQVTM, ANQGSEA. The diagnosis combined clinical symptoms, thyroxine, TRAb, thyroid ultrasound and orbital computed tomography scans.

Input material: peripheral blood or thyroid tissue (not recorded which). The chain recombines TRBV29-1 with TRBJ2-7, with 8 bases that match TRBD1. The source is an adult man with Graves' hyperthyroidism. In DNA, the CDR3 is TGCAGCACGAGACAGGGGCCCCTCTACGAGCAGTACTTC. Protein sequence: CSTRQGPLYEQYF.